This T cell receptor beta chain was sequenced for a study of blood T cells in healthy people across ages (dated by TCRdb to the mid-2010s). Study-level background: In model experiments, template switching captured roughly one uniquely barcoded TCR beta cDNA molecule for every two T cells. The study measured age-related changes in TCR beta repertoire diversity using deep sequencing normalized with unique cDNA molecular identifiers. Four age groups were formed from the donors: young (average roughly 15 years), middle-aged (more than 35), aged (roughly 59) and long-lived (less than 85). Donors of different ages were randomly distributed across sequencing lanes to avoid experimental bias. Two additional independent replicas of 1 million unique cDNA reads from the same blood draw were analyzed for two donors (one aged 18 to 30 and one aged 80 or older).

What the authors observed across the whole study: Estimates of total diversity based on one million sequenced T cells were regarded as lower bounds and as underestimates. A strong correlation was found between observed TCR beta diversity and the percentage of naive T cells measured by flow cytometry. Because the CMV infection status of the donors was unknown, age-related changes in expanded clonotypes may potentially have been confounded. Compared with the aged group, the long-lived group had more naive CD4+ T cells, fewer expanded clones and increased TCR diversity, a pattern suggesting age selection. As age increased, observed TCR beta diversity per million T cells dropped in a roughly linear way, and a significant reduction was already evident by age about 40. Because profiling used bulk unsorted PBMCs, naive and antigen-experienced compartments could not be compared conclusively.

The method was 5' RACE. Sequencing relied on an Illumina HiSeq 2500. A second 7 to 11 cycle PCR used a sample-barcoded 5' primer and a J-beta primer mix. Each TCR beta cDNA molecule received a unique molecular identifier from a template-switch 5' adaptor carrying 12 random nucleotides. Each sample yielded at least 2.5 million CDR3-containing paired-end reads. All of the RNA was converted into first-strand cDNA using the Mint cDNA synthesis kit, with a TRBC-specific oligonucleotide serving as the primer. After uracil-DNA glycosylase treatment, a first 18-cycle PCR used universal primers M1SS and BC2_uni_R on all cDNA. For the original study's pipeline: Normalization of each sample was performed by random selection of 1 million high-quality reads, each carrying a distinct molecular identifier. Reads sharing molecular identifiers were discarded rather than binned into consensus sequences. MiTCR, run with a Q25 quality threshold and the strictest error-elimination algorithm, handled CDR3 identification, clonotype clustering and error correction. A nonparametric unseen species model using Euler transformation provided a lower-bound estimate of total TCR beta diversity. The raw public reads went through TCRdb reprocessing: fastp at Q25, MiXCR clone calling, in-frame beta chains kept. When rows share a CDR3 protein, they turn into one entry using the most common DNA and genes. Clone size and V and J calls follow TCRdb, not the original study. Across this sample there are 1.5 million to 2 million distinct CDR3 sequences, with about 50% seen only once. The ten top clones hold around 2.1% of the sample.

The CDR3 measures 13 amino acids from cysteine to phenylalanine. The DNA shown is the 39-base CDR3, in frame from base 1. Trimming removed 2 bases from V and 8 bases from J, leaving 9 bases between the germline ends. As encoded in the germline V gene, CDR1 is MRHNA while CDR2 is SNTAGT. The donors were roughly 39 Caucasian individuals from Russia, aged roughly 6 to 95 years, who were systemically healthy. Each donor gave 9.5 to 10 milliliters of peripheral blood, drawn into EDTA-treated Vacutainer tubes. Ficoll-Paque density-gradient centrifugation was used to isolate PBMCs, with at least 6 million per sample. Total RNA, at least 6 micrograms per sample, was extracted from PBMCs with Trizol reagent. For every donor, an aliquot of PBMCs went through flow cytometry to measure the percentages of naive CD45RAhigh/CD27high T cells. This clonotype was seen only once. The antigen this receptor binds is unknown. No qualities accompany the bases; no much larger clone lies one base away.

The TCR was taken from a woman between 35 and 50 years old in good health. The sequenced sample consisted of blood. The rearranged chain carries TRBV6-4 and TRBJ2-2; a tentative D match to TRBD1 spans 6 bases. The base sequence is TGTGCCAGCAGTGACACAGGGCTGGGGGAGCTGTTTTTT. The resulting protein is CASSDTGLGELFF.